The 20 T cell receptor beta chains below come from one sample, sequenced in a study of OX40 agonist ivuxolimab in advanced cancers. The table came from immunoSEQ multiplex PCR; TCRdb's copy has only in-frame clones and leaves some out. The sample consists of about 53,000 clones, about 88% of them appearing once. Sequences were derived from CD4+ or CD8+ T cells sorted from blood, sampled in a trial of the OX40 agonist ivuxolimab. The receptors were gathered from an adult with an advanced solid tumor such as melanoma, head and neck, liver or kidney cancer.

The sample holds a few counts of this clone. The chain links TRBV27 to TRBJ2-5; D may be TRBD1 or TRBD2 (5 bases each). CDR1 and CDR2 from the germline V gene are MNHEY and SMNVEV (reference sequence). The CDR3 totals 16 residues. Deletions cut 4 bases from V and 1 base from J, with 16 bases between. The CDR3 DNA sequence: TGTGCCAGCAGTTCTAAGAGCCGAGGGACCCAAGAGACCCAGTACTTC. It encodes CASSSKSRGTQETQYF.

V and J are TRBV2 and TRBJ2-4; possibly TRBD1 for D (6 bases). This CDR3 is built from 13 residues. V was trimmed by 6 bases and J by 6 bases, leaving 12 bases between them. Germline V gene sequence: CDR1 SNHLY, CDR2 FYNNEI. Here the CDR3 DNA reads TGTGCCAGCAGGGGGGTACAGGGAAACATTCAGTACTTC. This codes for CASRGVQGNIQYF. Full variable domain (rest looked up from reference TRBV2 and TRBJ2-4): EPEVTQTPSHQVTQMGQEVILRCVPISNHLYFYWYRQILGQKVEFLVSFYNNEISEKSEIFDDQFSVERPDGSNFTLKIRSTKLEDSAMYFCASRGVQGNIQYFGAGTRLSVL.

The chain couples TRBV30 to TRBJ2-3, with D tentatively TRBD2 (5 bases). The V end was cut by 4 bases, the J end by 5 bases, with 13 bases between. CDR1 GTSNPN and CDR2 SVGIG come from the germline V gene (reference sequence). This CDR3 comprises 13 residues. CDR3 DNA sequence: TGTGCCTGGACCCTGGACGGAGGAGATACGCAGTATTTT. Amino acids: CAWTLDGGDTQYF.

The chain is built from TRBV6-1 and TRBJ2-7; weak D call: TRBD2 (5 bases). The CDR3 has 13 amino acids. Trimming shortened V by 6 bases and J by 4 bases, and 13 bases separated the two germline ends. Per the germline V gene, CDR1 is MNHNS and CDR2 is SASEGT. The DNA for the CDR3 is TGTGCCAGCAGGTCGGCGCCGGGATACGAGCAGTACTTC. It specifies CASRSAPGYEQYF.

This clone was seen a handful of times. The chain uses TRBV9 and TRBJ1-3; 7 nucleotides align to TRBD1. Germline trimming cut 4 bases from V and 4 bases from J; bases unmatched to any gene: 8. This CDR3 region has 15 residues. CDR1 is SGDLS, CDR2 YYNGEE, per germline. CDR3: CASSIQGDPGNTIYF. Here the CDR3 DNA reads TGTGCCAGCAGCATCCAGGGGGATCCCGGAAACACCATATATTTT. The full variable domain, completed using reference TRBV9 and TRBJ1-3, is DSGVTQTPKHLITATGQRVTLRCSPRSGDLSVYWYQQSLDQGLQFLIQYYNGEERAKGNILERFSAQQFPDLHSELNLSSLELGDSALYFCASSIQGDPGNTIYFGEGSWLTVV.

In nucleotides, the CDR3 is TGTGCCAGCAGCCAAGAACTAGCGGGAGGTAGGGAGCAGTTCTTC. This codes for CASSQELAGGREQFF. This chain links TRBV4-2 with TRBJ2-1; 12 bases line up with TRBD2. CDR1 and CDR2 (germline): LGHNA, YNFKEQ. CDR3 length: 15 residues. V was clipped by 0 bases and J by 10 bases; unmatched bases: 4.

The V call is TRBV28, the J call TRBJ2-1; 9 bases fit TRBD2. J gave up 10 bases and V 7 bases, and 8 bases lay outside the gene matches. Germline loops: CDR1 MDHEN, CDR2 SYDVKM. This CDR3 contains 13 residues. The CDR3 DNA follows: TGTGCCAGCATCTGGAGCGGGGGGAGGGAGCAGTTCTTC. Translation: CASIWSGGREQFF.

The CDR3 reads CASSLAVVGSSGANVLTF. CDR3 sequence (DNA): TGCGCCAGCAGCTTGGCCGTAGTCGGGAGCTCTGGGGCCAACGTCCTGACTTTC. V usage is TRBV5-1 and J usage is TRBJ2-6; tentative D call: TRBD2 (6 bases). CDR3 size: 18 residues. The V gene's germline CDR1 is SGHRS and CDR2 YFSETQ. V lost 0 bases, J lost 0 bases, and 13 bases lay in between.

In this sample, this clone turned up once. V usage is TRBV13 and J usage is TRBJ1-1; maybe TRBD1 (5 bases). V dropped 3 bases and J dropped 8 bases, with 10 bases sitting between them. The CDR3 consists of 12 residues. Germline V CDR1 and CDR2: PRHDT, FYEKMQ (reference sequence). The CDR3 DNA is TGTGCCAGCAGCTTCGGGGGTTGGGAAGCTTTCTTT. Its translation: CASSFGGWEAFF.

The chain has TRBV7-3 and TRBJ2-1, with D tentatively TRBD1 or TRBD2 (6 bases each). The CDR3 runs to 14 residues. V was clipped by 2 bases and J by 10 bases, with 15 bases between them. From germline, CDR1 is SGHTA and CDR2 FQGTGA. The CDR3 here is CASSLDGGPREQFF. The CDR3, as DNA: TGTGCCAGCAGCTTAGACGGGGGCCCGAGAGAGCAGTTCTTC.

The J gene is TRBJ2-5, the V gene TRBV7-2, with unresolved D. The V end lost 1 base, the J end lost 4 bases, and 1 base lay between the germline ends. The CDR3 sequence is 11 residues long. Germline V lookup: CDR1 SGHTA, CDR2 FQGNSA. CDR3 loop: CASSLVETQYF. CDR3 bases: TGTGCCAGCAGCTTAGTAGAGACCCAGTACTTC.

The rearrangement joins TRBV6-6 to TRBJ2-7; D is uncertain. CDR1 and CDR2 from the germline V gene are MNHNY and SVGAGI (reference sequence). The CDR3 has 11 amino acids. Trimming took off 6 bases at V and 3 bases at J, with 6 bases between the two ends. DNA of the CDR3: TGTGCCAGCAGGTTCGTCTACGAGCAGTACTTC. It translates to CASRFVYEQYF.

The CDR3: CASSSGTGTSYEQYF. The CDR3, as DNA: TGCGCCAGCAGCTCCGGGACAGGGACATCCTACGAGCAGTACTTC. The rearrangement links TRBV5-1 to TRBJ2-7; 9 bases are a match to TRBD1. V was pared by 3 bases and J by 1 base, with 5 bases of the junction left unmatched. Germline loops: CDR1 SGHRS, CDR2 YFSETQ. The CDR3 covers 15 residues.

This clone was seen once. The rearrangement links TRBV9 to TRBJ2-2; 8 bases line up with TRBD1. Germline assignment: CDR1 SGDLS and CDR2 YYNGEE. The CDR3 consists of 16 residues. The V and J ends lost 4 bases and 8 bases, in that order; junction bases with no gene match: 13. DNA of the CDR3: TGTGCCAGCAGCCTCCGGGCAGGGGGCAATTCGGGGGAGCTGTTTTTT. It is translated as CASSLRAGGNSGELFF.

The J gene is TRBJ2-7, the V gene TRBV19; 7 bases are a match to TRBD1. Looked up from germline, CDR1 is LNHDA and CDR2 is SQIVND (reference sequence). V was pared by 5 bases and J by 6 bases, with 10 bases of the junction left unmatched. The CDR3 consists of 14 residues. For the CDR3, the DNA is TGTGCCAGTAGTCCAAGGACAGGCAGGGGCGAGCAGTACTTC. This codes for CASSPRTGRGEQYF.

The chain recombines TRBV19 with TRBJ1-2, with 7 bases identical to TRBD1. The CDR3 spans 14 residues. From germline, CDR1 is LNHDA and CDR2 SQIVND (reference sequence). V shed 1 base, J shed 2 bases, and the junction held 1 base outside the gene matches. DNA of the CDR3: TGTGCCAGTAGTATAGGGACAGGAAACTATGGCTACACCTTC. It encodes CASSIGTGNYGYTF.

The chain has TRBV10-3 and TRBJ2-5; weak D call: TRBD2 (5 bases). The CDR3 is 14 amino acids. Trimming pared 4 bases from V and 4 bases from J, leaving 13 bases between. The V gene's germline CDR1 is ENHRY and CDR2 SYGVKD. CDR3 sequence (DNA): TGTGCCATCAGTGCGGTTCGAGGGCCAGAGACCCAGTACTTC. Protein product: CAISAVRGPETQYF.

This chain links TRBV27 with TRBJ1-3; no reliable D call. The germline CDR1 and CDR2 sequences are MNHEY and SMNVEV (reference sequence). The CDR3 loop spans 15 amino acids. The V end was cut by 5 bases, the J end by 0 bases, with 11 bases between. DNA for the CDR3: TGTGCCAGCAGTCTCCTGGGAACCTCTGGAAACACCATATATTTT. Translating it yields CASSLLGTSGNTIYF.

This chain connects TRBV2 to TRBJ1-1; weak D call: TRBD1 (5 bases). Trimming took 4 bases from V and 10 from J, leaving 19 bases between them. There are 14 residues in the CDR3. CDR1 and CDR2 (germline): SNHLY, FYNNEI. CDR3 protein: CASSGTRALRLAFF. The DNA of the CDR3 is TGTGCCAGCAGTGGGACAAGAGCCCTCCGGTTAGCTTTCTTT.

The CDR3 here is CASGGAAQETQYF. As DNA, the CDR3 is TGTGCCAGCGGGGGGGCCGCGCAAGAGACCCAGTACTTC. The chain links TRBV5-6 to TRBJ2-5; D possibly corresponds to TRBD2 (7 bases). This CDR3 comprises 13 residues. Germline V gene data show CDR1 as SGHDT and CDR2 as YYEEEE. V was cut by 7 bases and J by 2 bases, with 12 bases left in between.